This T cell receptor (beta chain) was obtained from a study of spatial heterogeneity in lung cancer. Study background: The study consistently detected more beta-chain than alpha-chain sequences. Across the raw uncorrected reads, a unique TCR and UMI combination was observed, on average, more than ten times.

Germline-derived CDR1 and CDR2 are LGHNA and YSLEER. This CDR3 comprises 16 residues. V was pared by 0 bases and J by 2 bases, with 8 bases between. Unique molecular identifiers, one per molecule, were present on every TCR cDNA molecule. TCRdb recomputed calls from the 5' RACE reads with MiXCR, one row per CDR3 protein. The sample has approximately 9,600 distinct CDR3 sequences; around 7.8% are singletons. Of note for this clonotype: Antigen specificity is unknown.

As for time point: sample taken at primary tumor resection. No cells were sorted before sequencing. The whole RNA sequenced was extracted from tumor, nontumor lung or frozen PBMC. Findings of the study overall: Tracking of tumor mutation counts was seen in expanded intratumoral alpha and beta TCR counts.

The TCR originated in a male donor with early-stage non-small cell lung cancer. The source material was lung tumor tissue, sampled at surgery. This chain joins TRBV4-3 and TRBJ2-6, with D possibly matching TRBD2 (6 bases). CDR3 DNA sequence: TGCGCCAGCAGCCAAGACCCGGGGGCTGGGGCCAACGTCCTGACTTTC. This gives the protein CASSQDPGAGANVLTF.